This TCR beta chain was captured in a study of cytomegalovirus exposure and HLA in healthy donors. The PCR ran on 60 Vbeta and 13 Jbeta primers. Produced via immunoSEQ multiplex PCR; TCRdb's table is partial and in-frame only. The sample's table shows some 110,000 clones. The germline CDR1 and CDR2 sequences are ENHRY and SYGVKD. The CDR3 consists of 13 residues. V lost 8 bases, J lost 0 bases, and 8 bases lay in between. Source material: PBMCs. This sequence joins TRBV10-3 and TRBJ2-1, with D uncertain. The receptor's source is a man under 40 in good health and CMV-seronegative. CDR3 in DNA: TGTGCCATCGGATCTAGCTCCTACAATGAGCAGTTCTTC. Protein sequence: CAIGSSSYNEQFF.